What follows describes a single T cell receptor (beta chain). Its antigen is not known. Primers included in the PCR were 60 Vbeta and 13 Jbeta primers. Clones were sequenced by immunoSEQ multiplex PCR, and TCRdb holds only the in-frame ones, with some missing. The table has some 82,000 clones, approximately 84% seen once. This sample was included in a study of cytomegalovirus exposure and HLA in healthy donors. Whole-study results and caveats: Later on, a genetic analysis was performed. It linked a missense variant in DCLRE1C with V- and J-gene trimming of TCR beta. The likely origin of a cluster of highly shared sequence variants was a sequencing artifact. Researchers reportedly found TCR beta sequences accurately predicted most subjects' HLA-A and HLA-B alleles.

This CDR3 is built from 13 residues. The germline V gene encodes CDR1 SGHAT and CDR2 FQNNGV. The V gene lost 4 bases and the J gene lost 0 bases, with 6 bases spanning the gap. The origin of this receptor is a woman aged 45-59 years in good health and CMV-seronegative. V usage is TRBV11-2 and J usage is TRBJ1-1; D is ambiguous. The sample consisted of PBMCs. For the CDR3, the DNA is TGTGCCAGCAGCTCGAACTTGAACACTGAAGCTTTCTTT. Amino acid sequence: CASSSNLNTEAFF.